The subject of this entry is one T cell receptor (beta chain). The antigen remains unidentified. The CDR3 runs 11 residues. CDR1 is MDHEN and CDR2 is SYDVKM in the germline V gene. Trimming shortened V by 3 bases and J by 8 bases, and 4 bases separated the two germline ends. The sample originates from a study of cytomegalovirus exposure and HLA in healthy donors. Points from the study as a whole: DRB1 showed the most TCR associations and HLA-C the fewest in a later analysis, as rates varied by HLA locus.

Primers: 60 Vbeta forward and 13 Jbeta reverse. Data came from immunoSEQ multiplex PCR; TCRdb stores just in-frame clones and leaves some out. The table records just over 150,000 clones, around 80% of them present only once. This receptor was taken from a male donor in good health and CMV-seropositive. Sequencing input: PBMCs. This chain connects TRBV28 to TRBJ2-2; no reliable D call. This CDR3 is CASSLSGELFF. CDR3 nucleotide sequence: TGTGCCAGCAGTTTGTCTGGGGAGCTGTTTTTT.